What follows describes a single T cell receptor beta chain. Its cognate antigen is unknown. The data were obtained in a study of cytomegalovirus exposure and HLA in healthy donors. General observations from the study: Under in vitro conditions, three CMV-associated chains were confirmed as specific for CMV antigens. The study designated some 180 TCR beta chains cytomegalovirus-associated. Reports showed the classifier diagnosing cytomegalovirus status with high specificity and sensitivity.

Measured with immunoSEQ multiplex PCR; TCRdb has only the in-frame clones, and not every one. The sample consists of approximately 280,000 clones, around 87% of them appearing once. V was clipped by 8 bases and J by 5 bases, with 12 bases between them. The CDR3 is 12 amino acids. Germline CDR1 and CDR2: SGHVS and FQNEAQ. The sequenced sample was PBMCs. The sequence was obtained from a woman in her late teens or twenties in good health and CMV-seronegative. The gene calls are TRBV7-8 and TRBJ2-5, with D possibly matching TRBD2 (6 bases). The CDR3 spells CASGGVGETQYF. CDR3 in DNA: TGTGCCAGCGGAGGGGTGGGGGAGACCCAGTACTTC.